The sequence of this TCR beta chain was determined in a study of shared clonotypes between healthy human individuals. Overall study: The plates for each donor numbered three CD4 naive, three CD4 memory, two CD8 naive and one CD8 memory.

To note about this clone: Its matching antigen is unknown.

Study-wide points: Naive subsets generally exceeded memory subsets in estimated richness. Relative to clonotypes present in all four donors, those not shared had lower generation probabilities.

V trimming: 3 bases; J trimming: 1 base; junction bases outside the gene matches: 1. Germline CDR1 is SGHAT and CDR2 is FQNNGV. The CDR3 spans 15 residues. In the original analysis: Junction-only sequences without quality scores came from ImmunoSEQ, so filtering differed. TCRdb keeps only in-frame clones here, not all; method: immunoSEQ multiplex PCR. The DNA gave D and trimming, while V, J and clone size come from that table. The sample has about a million clones, approximately 68% seen once. The sequence was collected from a man younger than 35 in good health. V and J are TRBV11-2 and TRBJ2-4, with TRBD2 identical over 9 bases. The sequenced sample was memory CD4+ T cells sorted from blood. Documented subset: CD45RA-negative fraction. This CDR3 reads CASSFAGGAKNIQYF. The CDR3 coding sequence is TGTGCCAGCAGCTTTGCGGGGGGGGCCAAAAACATTCAGTACTTC. The complete variable domain, with remaining parts taken from reference TRBV11-2 and TRBJ2-4, reads EAGVAQSPRYKIIEKRQSVAFWCNPISGHATLYWYQQILGQGPKLLIQFQNNGVVDDSQLPKDRFSAERLKGVDSTLKIQPAKLEDSAVYLCASSFAGGAKNIQYFGAGTRLSVL.